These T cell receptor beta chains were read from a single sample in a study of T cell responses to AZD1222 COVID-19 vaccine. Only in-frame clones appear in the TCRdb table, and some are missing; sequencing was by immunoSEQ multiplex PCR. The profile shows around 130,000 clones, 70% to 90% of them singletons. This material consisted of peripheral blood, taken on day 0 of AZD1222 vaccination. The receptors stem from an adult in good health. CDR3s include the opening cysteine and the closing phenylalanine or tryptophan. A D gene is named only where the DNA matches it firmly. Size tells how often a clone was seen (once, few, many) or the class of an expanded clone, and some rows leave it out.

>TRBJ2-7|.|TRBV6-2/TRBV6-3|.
TGTGCCAGCAGTGACTACCCGACCTACGAGCAGTACTTC
CASSDYPTYEQYF
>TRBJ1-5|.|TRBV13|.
TGTGCCAGCAGCTTAAGCAGGGATCAGCCCCAGCATTTT
CASSLSRDQPQHF
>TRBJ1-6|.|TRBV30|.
TGTGCCTGGAGCGAACCCAGGGGCGACTATAATTCACCCCTCCACTTT
CAWSEPRGDYNSPLHF
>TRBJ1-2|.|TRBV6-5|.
TGTGCCAGCAGCCCGGGAGGGTTAGACTATGGCTACACCTTC
CASSPGGLDYGYTF
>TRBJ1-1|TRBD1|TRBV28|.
TGTGCCAGCAAGCTCAGACAGGGTGAAGCTTTCTTT
CASKLRQGEAFF
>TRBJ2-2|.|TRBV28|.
TGTGCCAGCAGTTTGTGGGGGGAGCTGTTTTTT
CASSLWGELFF
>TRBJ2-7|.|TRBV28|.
TGTGCCAGCAGTTCAATTGGAGGGGTGGATAGAGCCTACGAGCAGTACTTC
CASSSIGGVDRAYEQYF
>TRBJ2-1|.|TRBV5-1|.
TGCGCCAGCAGCTTGGAGGCCAATGAGCAGTTCTTC
CASSLEANEQFF
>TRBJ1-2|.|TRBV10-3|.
TGTGCCATCAGTGACCAGGGTCAATATGGCTACACCTTC
CAISDQGQYGYTF
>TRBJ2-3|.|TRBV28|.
TGTGCCAGCAGTTATTTATTAGATACGCAGTATTTT
CASSYLLDTQYF
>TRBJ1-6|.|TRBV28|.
TGTGCCAGCAGTTTACGGTCACCAGCTGACTCACCCCTCCACTTT
CASSLRSPADSPLHF
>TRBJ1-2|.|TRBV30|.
TGTGCCTGGAGTGTAATCAGGGTGGGTGGCTACACCTTC
CAWSVIRVGGYTF
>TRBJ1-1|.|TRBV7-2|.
TGTGCCAGCAGCTTAGGAGTCGCTGAAGCTTTCTTT
CASSLGVAEAFF
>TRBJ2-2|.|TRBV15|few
TGTGCCACCAGCCCGGGTGGGTACACCGGGGAGCTGTTTTTT
CATSPGGYTGELFF
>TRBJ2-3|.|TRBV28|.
TGTGCCAGCAGTTCAGAGGGGCCAGATACGCAGTATTTT
CASSSEGPDTQYF
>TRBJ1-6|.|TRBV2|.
TGTGCCAGCAGGGGGGGCGCCTTAGACCTCCACTTT
CASRGGALDLHF
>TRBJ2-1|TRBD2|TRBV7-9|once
TGTGCCAGCAGCACCCAGGGACTAGCGGGGGGCTGGGAGTTCTTC
CASSTQGLAGGWEFF
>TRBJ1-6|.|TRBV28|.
TGTGCCAGCAGTTTATCGAAGGGTGTGATTTCACCCCTCCACTTT
CASSLSKGVISPLHF
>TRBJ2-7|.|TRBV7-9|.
TGTGCCAGCAGAGTGGAGGGGGTTAGCCCCGAGCAGTACTTC
CASRVEGVSPEQYF
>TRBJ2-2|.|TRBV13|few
TGTGCCAGCAGCTTATCCGGGGCGTCCGGGGAGCTGTTTTTT
CASSLSGASGELFF
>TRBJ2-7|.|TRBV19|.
TGTGCCAGTAGTATGTACACGGGTTACGAGCAGTACTTC
CASSMYTGYEQYF
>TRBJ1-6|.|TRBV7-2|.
TGTGCTAGCAGCTTTTCCAGGGTCGGGAATTCACCCCTCCACTTT
CASSFSRVGNSPLHF
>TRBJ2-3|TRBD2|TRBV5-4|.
TGTGCCAGCAGCGCGGGAACTAGCGGAAACACAGATACGCAGTATTTT
CASSAGTSGNTDTQYF
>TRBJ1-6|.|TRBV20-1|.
TGCAGTGCTAGTGGTGGGGAACTAAATAATTCACCCCTCCACTTT
CSASGGELNNSPLHF
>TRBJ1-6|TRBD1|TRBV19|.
TGTGCCAGTAGATCCGGGACAGTCGCCTATAATTCACCCCTCCACTTT
CASRSGTVAYNSPLHF
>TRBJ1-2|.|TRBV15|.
TGTGCCACCAGCAGAGAGGAACTCGGGGCGAGCTATGGCTACACCTTC
CATSREELGASYGYTF
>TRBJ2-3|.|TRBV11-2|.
TGTGCCAGCAGCTTACGGGCCGGGAGCTCAGATACGCAGTATTTT
CASSLRAGSSDTQYF
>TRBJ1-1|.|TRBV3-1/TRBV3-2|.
TGTGCCCGCAGCCTCGGGGGGGGGAACACTGAAGCTTTCTTT
CARSLGGGNTEAFF
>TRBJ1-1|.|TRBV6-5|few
TGTGCCAGCAGCCGGCAGCGGAACACTGAAGCTTTCTTT
CASSRQRNTEAFF
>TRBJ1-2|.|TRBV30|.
TGTGCCTGGAGTGTTATTGGGAGCTATGGCTACACCTTC
CAWSVIGSYGYTF
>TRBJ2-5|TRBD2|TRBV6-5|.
TGTGCCAGCACCCCAGCGGGGGGTCGGGAGACCCAGTACTTC
CASTPAGGRETQYF
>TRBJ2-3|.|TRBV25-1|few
TGTGCCAGCTTGGGGGATACGCAGTATTTT
CASLGDTQYF
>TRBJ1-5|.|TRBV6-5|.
TGTGCCAGCAGTTACCAAGGAGGGGGAGGTCAGCCCCAGCATTTT
CASSYQGGGGQPQHF
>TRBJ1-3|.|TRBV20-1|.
TGCAGTGCTAGTAAGAGCTCTGGAAACACCATATATTTT
CSASKSSGNTIYF
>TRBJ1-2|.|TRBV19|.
TGTGCCAGTAGTTTAGAGGAGGGGACGTGGTATGGCTACACCTTC
CASSLEEGTWYGYTF
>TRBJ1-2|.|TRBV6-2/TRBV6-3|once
TGTGCCAGCAGTTACCACTCCGACCGGTCGGGCTATGGCTACACCTTC
CASSYHSDRSGYGYTF
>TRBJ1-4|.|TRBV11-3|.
TGTGCCAGCAGCTTAGAGGGCGGTCGGAATGAAAAACTGTTTTTT
CASSLEGGRNEKLFF
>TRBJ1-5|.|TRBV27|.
TGTGCCAGCACCCTAACGGCAGCGGGCAATCAGCCCCAGCATTTT
CASTLTAAGNQPQHF
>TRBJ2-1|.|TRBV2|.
TGTGCCAGCAGTGTTTCAAGAAGCTCCTACAATGAGCAGTTCTTC
CASSVSRSSYNEQFF
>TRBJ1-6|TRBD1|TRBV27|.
TGTGCCAGCAGTTTATTGCCGACAGGGTTCTCTCGGGTTAGTGATTCACCCCTCCACTTT
CASSLLPTGFSRVSDSPLHF
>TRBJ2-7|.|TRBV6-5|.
TGTGCCAGCTTAGACACGTCCGGGTACGAGCAGTACTTC
CASLDTSGYEQYF
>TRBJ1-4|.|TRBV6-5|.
TGTGCCAGCAGTTACTCTAGATACAGGGATGAAAAACTGTTTTTT
CASSYSRYRDEKLFF
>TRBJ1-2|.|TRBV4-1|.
TGCGCCAGCAGCGATATACCGGGACGGAGTAACTATGGCTACACCTTC
CASSDIPGRSNYGYTF